The rows below give T cell receptor beta chains drawn from one sample of a study of blood T cell repertoires in COVID-19. Assay: immunoSEQ multiplex PCR; the TCRdb copy retains only in-frame clones and omits some. The sample has about 500,000 clones; about 85% are singletons. The material sequenced was PBMCs or T cells enriched from blood (not recorded which). The receptors here all came from a woman younger than 35 who had recovered from COVID-19. Each CDR3 is given with its conserved first and last residue. D genes are given only for firm matches. Expanded clones are given a class, and other clones once, few, many or no size at all.

CDR3aa: CASSEDIEALVFSEAFF
CDR3nt: TGTGCCAGCAGTGAAGATATAGAGGCCCTGGTATTCTCTGAAGCTTTCTTT
j_gene: TRBJ1-1
v_gene: TRBV6-1
abundance: NA
d_gene: NA

CDR3aa: CASSFAEGFTEAFF
CDR3nt: TGTGCCAGCAGTTTCGCTGAGGGATTCACTGAAGCTTTCTTT
j_gene: TRBJ1-1
v_gene: TRBV27
abundance: NA
d_gene: NA

CDR3aa: CASSGPSGGADEQFF
CDR3nt: TGTGCCAGCAGCGGGCCTAGCGGGGGGGCCGATGAGCAGTTCTTC
j_gene: TRBJ2-1
v_gene: TRBV9
abundance: NA
d_gene: TRBD2

CDR3aa: CASSYSGPGQPPLVYGYTF
CDR3nt: TGTGCCAGCAGTTACTCGGGCCCCGGACAGCCTCCCTTGGTCTATGGCTACACCTTC
j_gene: TRBJ1-2
v_gene: TRBV6-2/TRBV6-3
abundance: once
d_gene: NA

CDR3aa: CASSLEAGGYNEQFF
CDR3nt: TGTGCCAGCAGTTTAGAAGCGGGGGGTTACAATGAGCAGTTCTTC
j_gene: TRBJ2-1
v_gene: TRBV28
abundance: NA
d_gene: TRBD2

CDR3aa: CASSIGIRGSNQPQHF
CDR3nt: TGTGCCAGCAGCATTGGGATTCGGGGGAGCAATCAGCCCCAGCATTTT
j_gene: TRBJ1-5
v_gene: TRBV7-2
abundance: NA
d_gene: NA

CDR3aa: CARSEGDDTEAFF
CDR3nt: TGTGCCAGAAGCGAGGGGGATGACACTGAAGCTTTCTTT
j_gene: TRBJ1-1
v_gene: TRBV7-5
abundance: few
d_gene: NA

CDR3aa: CASSIRQYGELFF
CDR3nt: TGTGCCAGCAGCATACGACAGTACGGGGAGCTGTTTTTT
j_gene: TRBJ2-2
v_gene: TRBV9
abundance: NA
d_gene: NA

CDR3aa: CASSLTNEQFF
CDR3nt: TGCGCCAGCAGCTTGACTAATGAGCAGTTCTTC
j_gene: TRBJ2-1
v_gene: TRBV5-1
abundance: NA
d_gene: NA

CDR3aa: CAWSVGDSLNQPQHF
CDR3nt: TGTGCCTGGAGTGTAGGGGACAGCTTGAATCAGCCCCAGCATTTT
j_gene: TRBJ1-5
v_gene: TRBV30
abundance: NA
d_gene: TRBD1

CDR3aa: CAGQGDRSTGELFF
CDR3nt: TGTGCCGGTCAGGGTGATCGGTCCACCGGGGAGCTGTTTTTT
j_gene: TRBJ2-2
v_gene: TRBV2
abundance: once
d_gene: NA

CDR3aa: CAWSVGGESFTEAFF
CDR3nt: TGTGCCTGGAGTGTAGGGGGCGAATCGTTCACTGAAGCTTTCTTT
j_gene: TRBJ1-1
v_gene: TRBV30
abundance: NA
d_gene: TRBD1

CDR3aa: CASSEETGRTGELFF
CDR3nt: TGCGCCAGCAGCGAAGAGACAGGGCGGACCGGGGAGCTGTTTTTT
j_gene: TRBJ2-2
v_gene: TRBV5-1
abundance: once
d_gene: TRBD1

CDR3aa: CASSRLLAGLGANEQFF
CDR3nt: TGCGCCAGCAGCCGGCTACTAGCGGGCTTAGGGGCTAATGAGCAGTTCTTC
j_gene: TRBJ2-1
v_gene: TRBV4-1
abundance: NA
d_gene: TRBD2

CDR3aa: CASSQAPGTDSYEQYF
CDR3nt: TGTGCCAGCAGCCAAGCCCCCGGGACAGACTCCTACGAGCAGTACTTC
j_gene: TRBJ2-7
v_gene: TRBV14
abundance: once
d_gene: TRBD1

CDR3aa: CASSRAPGTGDYYGYTF
CDR3nt: TGCGCCAGCAGCCGCGCCCCAGGGACAGGGGATTACTATGGCTACACCTTC
j_gene: TRBJ1-2
v_gene: TRBV23-1
abundance: NA
d_gene: TRBD1